Listed below are T cell receptor beta chains from one sample, sequenced in a study of T cell repertoires in cytomegalovirus infection. A single record per CDR3 protein comes from TCRdb applying MiXCR to the reads. Of roughly 640,000 distinct CDR3 sequences in the sample, roughly a quarter were seen once. The sample taken for sequencing was CD8+ T cells from PBMCs. Source of these receptors: a human donor in good health (CMV status not recorded). Some clones in this sample may be carry-over from other donors' samples. CDR3s include the opening cysteine and the closing phenylalanine or tryptophan. The D gene is left open where the match is weak. Clone sizes are given selectively: once, few, many, or a class where the clone is expanded.

d_call j_call v_call clone_size cdr3_nt cdr3_aa
NA TRBJ2-3 TRBV7-2 many TGTGCCAGCAGCTTAGGCGCGAGTAGCACAGATACGCAGTATTTT CASSLGASSTDTQYF
NA TRBJ2-3 TRBV7-2 many TGTGCCAGCAGCCGCCGGGACGCTCCCGGGACAGATACGCAGTATTTT CASSRRDAPGTDTQYF
NA TRBJ1-2 TRBV9 NA TGTGCCAGCAGCGTAGGGGACGGTAGCTATGGCTACACCTTC CASSVGDGSYGYTF
NA TRBJ2-7 TRBV6-6 NA TGTGCCAGCAGTCCGAGGGTGGGTTCCTACGAGCAGTACTTC CASSPRVGSYEQYF
TRBD1 TRBJ1-1 TRBV5-1 few TGCGCCAGCAGCAGACAGGGGTGGGAGACTGAAGCTTTCTTT CASSRQGWETEAFF
TRBD2 TRBJ2-2 TRBV7-9 NA TGTGCCAGCAGCTCCCAGCGGGGGGCGAACACCGGGGAGCTGTTTTTT CASSSQRGANTGELFF
NA TRBJ1-1 TRBV20-1 few TGCAGTGCTTACAGGGAAATGCGCACTGAAGCTTTCTTT CSAYREMRTEAFF
NA TRBJ2-7 TRBV12-3/TRBV12-4 many TGTGCCAGCAGTCCTATCGGGTCCCGACGATCGTACGAGCAGTACTTC CASSPIGSRRSYEQYF
NA TRBJ2-1 TRBV7-9 NA TGTGCCAGCAGTCCCCCCGGGGGCCATGAGCAGTTCTTC CASSPPGGHEQFF
NA TRBJ2-7 TRBV27 NA TGTGCCAGCAGTTTCACCCCCCAGTACGAGCAGTACTTC CASSFTPQYEQYF
NA TRBJ1-5 TRBV12-3/TRBV12-4 many TGTGCCAGCGCCCTTGGGCAGATAGATCAGCCCCAGCATTTT CASALGQIDQPQHF
NA TRBJ1-1 TRBV11-3 NA TGTGCCAGCAGCTCGGGGACCGCCCGGTCGAATGAAGCTTTCTTT CASSSGTARSNEAFF
NA TRBJ1-1 TRBV7-9 NA TGTGCCAGCAGCCCAAGGACCGGGAGGGTACCTGAAGCTTTCTTT CASSPRTGRVPEAFF
NA TRBJ1-2 TRBV4-1 NA TGCGCCAGCAGCCAAGAGATCACCTATGGCTACACCTTC CASSQEITYGYTF
NA TRBJ1-5 TRBV20-1 few TGCAGTGCTATACAGGGAACCAATCAGCCCCAGCATTTT CSAIQGTNQPQHF
NA TRBJ1-1 TRBV25-1 NA TGTGCCAGCAGTACAACCTTGGACGGGAACACTGAAGCTTTCTTT CASSTTLDGNTEAFF
NA TRBJ1-4 TRBV12-3/TRBV12-4 NA TGTACCAGCAGTTTTTTGTGGAATGAAAAACTGTTTTTT CTSSFLWNEKLFF
NA TRBJ1-6 TRBV5-1 NA TGCGCCAGCAGCTTGGGGGGTGAAGGTTCACCCCTCCACTTT CASSLGGEGSPLHF
NA TRBJ2-7 TRBV7-6 NA TGTGCCAGCAGCTCTTCCGTGGCAGCTTACGAGCAGTACTTC CASSSSVAAYEQYF
TRBD1 TRBJ1-6 TRBV7-3 NA TGTGCCAGCAGCTTAACGGCAGGGGGAAATTCACCCCTCCACTTT CASSLTAGGNSPLHF